Given below is one TCR beta chain in context. These data are taken from a study of blood T cell repertoires in COVID-19. Overall study: From the United States, Italy and Spain came samples of acute and convalescent COVID-19.

All enrollees were roughly 18 to 89 years old and from 20 to 25 US areas. The CDR3 is made up of 15 amino acids. Germline V gene data show CDR1 as SGDLS and CDR2 as YYNGEE. The V segment lost 0 bases and the J segment 0 bases; nucleotides outside the gene matches: 3. Assay used: immunoSEQ multiplex PCR; TCRdb lists only in-frame clones, some missing. The repertoire holds fewer than 350,000 clones, with around nine tenths as singletons. The chain recombines TRBV9 with TRBJ2-7; 7 nucleotides line up with TRBD1. This sequence was found in a woman in her 30s who had been exposed to COVID-19. Material: PBMCs or T cells enriched from blood (not recorded which). The CDR3 nucleotides are TGTGCCAGCAGCGTAGCCGGACAGGACTCCTACGAGCAGTACTTC. Translating it yields CASSVAGQDSYEQYF.